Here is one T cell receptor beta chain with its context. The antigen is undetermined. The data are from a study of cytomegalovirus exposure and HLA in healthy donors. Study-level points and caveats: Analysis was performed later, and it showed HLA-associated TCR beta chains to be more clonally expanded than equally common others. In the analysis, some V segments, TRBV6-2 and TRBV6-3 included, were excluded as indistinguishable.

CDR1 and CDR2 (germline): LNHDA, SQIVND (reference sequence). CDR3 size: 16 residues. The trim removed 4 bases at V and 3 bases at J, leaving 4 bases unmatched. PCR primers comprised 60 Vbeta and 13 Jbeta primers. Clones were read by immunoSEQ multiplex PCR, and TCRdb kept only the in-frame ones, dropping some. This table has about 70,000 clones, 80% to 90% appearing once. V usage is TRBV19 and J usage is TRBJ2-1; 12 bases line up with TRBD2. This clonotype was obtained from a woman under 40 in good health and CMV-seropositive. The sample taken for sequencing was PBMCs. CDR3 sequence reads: CASSSLAGGFYNEQFF. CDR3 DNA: TGTGCCAGTAGTAGCCTAGCGGGAGGGTTCTACAATGAGCAGTTCTTC.